This TCR beta chain was recorded in a study of blood T cell repertoires in COVID-19. In the study overall: T cells, B-cell-depleted T cells, or PBMCs supplied cDNA or gDNA.

Per the original methods: Reference gene primer amplification in the assay estimated nucleated cell counts. Assay used: immunoSEQ multiplex PCR; TCRdb lists only in-frame clones, some missing. The D gene and trimming were derived from the DNA, and the V and J assignments and clone size from that table. This table holds approximately 50,000 clones, around 92% found once. V was clipped by 3 bases and J by 7 bases; unmatched bases: 3. Germline V gene sequence: CDR1 LGHNA, CDR2 YNFKEQ. CDR3 length: 15 residues. This rearrangement joins TRBV4-2 to TRBJ1-6, with TRBD1 matching over 10 bases. This clonotype originated in a middle-aged man with active COVID-19. The specimen was peripheral blood. The CDR3 region has the DNA TGTGCCAGCAGCCAGGAGACAGGGGGCAATTCACCCCTCCACTTT. Its protein is CASSQETGGNSPLHF.